These 23 T cell receptor beta chains were sequenced from one sample in a study of cytomegalovirus exposure and HLA in healthy donors (dated by TCRdb to about 2017). The library came from the immunoSEQ multiplex PCR assay. TCRdb retrieved this table from immuneACCESS and kept in-frame rearrangements only. Not all clones are present; in checked studies, unresolved V genes account for under half, and no reason is known for the remainder. Present in this sample are 110,000 to 150,000 clones, about 95% of which were seen just once. The top ten clonotypes cover approximately 1.8% of the sample. Sequencing used PBMCs. The receptor set was obtained from a man between 18 and 35 years old in good health and CMV-seropositive.

The J gene is TRBJ2-7, the V gene TRBV2; 7 bases fit TRBD1. Per the germline V gene, CDR1 is SNHLY and CDR2 is FYNNEI. The CDR3 is 14 residues long. V was pared by 9 bases and J by 4 bases, with 12 bases of the junction left unmatched. CDR3 residues: CASTRTGPQYEQYF. CDR3 nucleotide sequence: TGTGCCAGTACTCGGACAGGTCCCCAGTACGAGCAGTACTTC.

The genes are TRBV15 and TRBJ1-2; D is ambiguous. Germline loops: CDR1 LNHNV, CDR2 YYDKDF (reference sequence). Trimming stripped 1 base from V and 8 bases from J, with 14 bases between. There are 14 residues in the CDR3. This chain's CDR3 is CATSRVKAINGYTF. DNA of the CDR3: TGTGCCACCAGCAGAGTAAAAGCAATAAACGGCTACACCTTC.

V and J are TRBV2 and TRBJ2-5, with TRBD1 matching over 7 bases. The germline V gene encodes CDR1 SNHLY and CDR2 FYNNEI. This CDR3 region has 14 residues. The trim removed 9 bases at V and 5 bases at J, leaving 12 bases unmatched. CDR3 DNA sequence: TGTGCCAGTATTCTACAGGGGTTTGGGGAGACCCAGTACTTC. Translation: CASILQGFGETQYF.

This clone was seen a few times. This chain connects TRBV11-2 to TRBJ1-2; D is ambiguous. Germline-derived CDR1 and CDR2 are SGHAT and FQNNGV. This CDR3 is built from 15 residues. The V gene lost 4 bases and the J gene lost 6 bases, with 18 bases spanning the gap. CDR3 protein: CASSSLKITGDGYTF. The DNA of the CDR3 is TGTGCCAGCAGCTCCCTGAAGATTACGGGTGATGGCTACACCTTC.

The chain carries TRBV5-1 and TRBJ1-2, with a weak D call TRBD1 (5 bases). The length of the CDR3 is 14 residues. CDR1 and CDR2 from the germline V gene are SGHRS and YFSETQ. V was trimmed by 1 base and J by 4 bases, leaving 11 bases between them. CDR3: CASSLFGGSYGYTF. For the CDR3, the DNA is TGCGCCAGCAGCTTGTTCGGGGGGAGCTATGGCTACACCTTC.

A few counts support this clone. This chain uses TRBV2 with TRBJ2-5, with D possibly matching TRBD2 (5 bases). V lost 4 bases and J lost 5, with 14 bases in between. The CDR3 sequence is 14 residues long. Germline assignment: CDR1 SNHLY and CDR2 FYNNEI. CDR3 protein: CASSGGEVYETQYF. CDR3 DNA sequence: TGTGCCAGCAGTGGGGGAGAGGTGTATGAGACCCAGTACTTC.

This chain uses TRBV5-8 with TRBJ2-1; 9 bases line up with TRBD2. The CDR3 length is 15 residues. The germline V gene has CDR1 SGHTS and CDR2 YDEGEE. V shed 2 bases and J 4 bases; nucleotides not matched to a gene: 4. The CDR3 loop reads CASSLLSGGYNEQFF. CDR3 coding DNA: TGTGCCAGCAGCTTACTTAGCGGGGGATACAATGAGCAGTTCTTC.

V gene TRBV29-1 combines with J gene TRBJ2-3, with D tentatively TRBD2 (5 bases). This CDR3 has 14 residues. In germline, CDR1 is SQVTM, CDR2 ANQGSEA. V lost 3 bases to trimming and J lost 1 base, with 11 bases between them. CDR3 protein: CSVEDSRRTDTQYF. The CDR3 bases are TGCAGCGTTGAGGACTCCCGACGCACAGATACGCAGTATTTT.

The rearrangement joins TRBV18 to TRBJ2-2; 8 bases line up with TRBD1. Germline CDR1 reads KGHSH; CDR2 reads LQKENI. The ends lost 0 bases at V and 0 bases at J; junction bases unmatched: 3. The CDR3 spans 17 residues. The CDR3 sequence is CASSPPQGAPNTGELFF. CDR3 nucleotide sequence: TGTGCCAGCTCACCACCGCAGGGGGCCCCGAACACCGGGGAGCTGTTTTTT. Supplemented by reference TRBV18 and TRBJ2-2, the full variable domain reads NAGVMQNPRHLVRRRGQEARLRCSPMKGHSHVYWYRQLPEEGLKFMVYLQKENIIDESGMPKERFSAEFPKEGPSILRIQQVVRGDSAAYFCASSPPQGAPNTGELFFGEGSRLTVL.

V is TRBV28 and J is TRBJ2-6; possibly TRBD1 for D (6 bases). The V and J ends lost 6 bases and 0 bases respectively, with 15 bases between them. Germline CDR1 reads MDHEN; CDR2 reads SYDVKM. The length of the CDR3 is 17 residues. CDR3 nucleotide sequence: TGTGCCAGCAGAGAACAAAACAGGGCCTCTGGGGCCAACGTCCTGACTTTC. Its protein product is CASREQNRASGANVLTF.

V gene TRBV14 combines with J gene TRBJ2-7, with TRBD1 identical over 7 bases. The CDR3 has 12 residues. Per germline, CDR1 SGHDN and CDR2 FVKESK. V was pared by 8 bases and J by 2 bases, with 3 bases of the junction left unmatched. CDR3 residues: CASGTVPYEQYF. Here the CDR3 DNA reads TGTGCCAGCGGGACAGTCCCCTACGAGCAGTACTTC.

V and J are TRBV2 and TRBJ1-2; perhaps TRBD1 as D (5 bases). Trimming removed 8 bases at V and 6 bases at J, with 19 bases between. This CDR3 is 14 amino acids long. Germline assignment: CDR1 SNHLY and CDR2 FYNNEI. CDR3 sequence reads: CASSIIQGTNGYTF. The CDR3 DNA reads TGTGCCAGCTCAATCATCCAGGGAACGAATGGCTACACCTTC.

The chain has TRBV25-1 and TRBJ2-3; possible D gene TRBD1, 5 bases. The CDR3 sequence is 16 residues long. V shed 0 bases and J shed 3 bases, with 13 bases lying between them. Germline CDR1 reads MGHDK; CDR2 reads SYGVNS. For the CDR3, the DNA is TGTGCCAGCAGTGAATATAATGGGGCAGAAACAGATACGCAGTATTTT. Its protein product is CASSEYNGAETDTQYF.

The chain recombines TRBV5-1 with TRBJ2-3, with TRBD1 matching 9 bases. CDR1 and CDR2 from the germline V gene are SGHRS and YFSETQ. The CDR3 loop spans 15 amino acids. V shed 4 bases and J 0 bases; nucleotides not matched to a gene: 3. CDR3 nucleotides: TGCGCCAGCAGCCTCGACAGGGGGAGCACAGATACGCAGTATTTT. Translation: CASSLDRGSTDTQYF.

The chain couples TRBV7-9 to TRBJ2-5; no clear D. This CDR3 is 13 amino acids long. Germline V gives CDR1 SEHNR, CDR2 FQNEAQ (reference sequence). V was trimmed by 4 bases and J by 5 bases, leaving 11 bases between them. CDR3 nucleotide sequence: TGTGCCAGCAGCTCAACCACTTATGAGACCCAGTACTTC. This translates into CASSSTTYETQYF.

The chain links TRBV6-5 to TRBJ1-5; D uncertain. Germline CDR1 MNHEY, CDR2 SVGAGI. The CDR3 loop spans 12 amino acids. Trimming took off 8 bases at V and 5 bases at J, with 10 bases between the two ends. In nucleotides, the CDR3 is TGTGCCAGCGGCGGGTATGATCAGCCCCAGCATTTT. Amino acids: CASGGYDQPQHF.

V gene TRBV9 combines with J gene TRBJ2-3; 8 bases are a match to TRBD1. V was clipped by 4 bases and J by 4 bases; unmatched bases: 14. The CDR3 is 17 amino acids. The V gene's germline CDR1 is SGDLS and CDR2 YYNGEE. In DNA, the CDR3 is TGTGCCAGCAGCCCACGCGACCCTAGGACAGGGCCAGATACGCAGTATTTT. Translated, it gives CASSPRDPRTGPDTQYF.

J is TRBJ2-1 and V is TRBV6-1; D is unclear. Looked up from germline, CDR1 is MNHNS and CDR2 is SASEGT. Trimming took off 2 bases at V and 2 bases at J, with 4 bases between the two ends. The CDR3 covers 13 residues. Here the CDR3 DNA reads TGTGCCAGCAGTGAACGGGCCTACAATGAGCAGTTCTTC. It codes for CASSERAYNEQFF.

V gene TRBV29-1 combines with J gene TRBJ2-5, with 7 positions matching TRBD2. Germline CDR1 is SQVTM and CDR2 is ANQGSEA. The CDR3 is 16 amino acids. The V gene end was trimmed by 0 bases and the J gene end by 4 bases; junction bases not matched to a gene: 11. The CDR3 spells CSVEDRSGRAVETQYF. CDR3 in DNA: TGCAGCGTTGAAGATCGGAGTGGGAGGGCCGTAGAGACCCAGTACTTC.

The J gene is TRBJ2-1, the V gene TRBV5-4, with TRBD2 matching over 15 bases. The CDR3 contains 18 residues. The germline V gene has CDR1 SGHNT and CDR2 YYREEE (reference sequence). J was trimmed by 0 bases and V by 5 bases; bases with no gene match: 6. CDR3 bases: TGTGCCAGCAGAGTTGGACTAGCGGGAGGGAGCTCCTACAATGAGCAGTTCTTC. Its translation is CASRVGLAGGSSYNEQFF.

The CDR3 here is CASTLGGADYNEQFF. As DNA, the CDR3 is TGTGCCAGCACTCTTGGCGGGGCAGACTACAATGAGCAGTTCTTC. The genes are TRBV27 and TRBJ2-1, with D tentatively TRBD2 (6 bases). The CDR3 is 15 amino acids. V was clipped by 7 bases and J by 3 bases, with 16 bases between them. The germline V gene encodes CDR1 MNHEY and CDR2 SMNVEV (reference sequence).

J is TRBJ1-2 and V is TRBV19; 10 nucleotides align to TRBD1. The CDR3 runs 20 residues. After removal of 7 bases from V and 0 bases from J, the junction contained 20 bases not matched to a gene. CDR1 and CDR2 from the germline V gene are LNHDA and SQIVND (reference sequence). CDR3 nucleotide sequence: TGTGCCAGTACCCGACAGGGGGCCGGATGGGGGGTACTCTCTAACTATGGCTACACCTTC. It is translated as CASTRQGAGWGVLSNYGYTF.

The rearrangement joins TRBV11-2 to TRBJ2-7, with 8 positions matching TRBD1. CDR3 size: 18 residues. The J segment lost 4 bases and the V segment lost 2 bases, leaving 16 bases of the junction unmatched. The germline V gene encodes CDR1 SGHAT and CDR2 FQNNGV. CDR3 sequence reads: CASSLPQGTGVVFYEQYF. The CDR3 DNA reads as TGTGCCAGCAGCTTACCCCAGGGGACAGGTGTTGTGTTTTACGAGCAGTACTTC.